This TCR beta chain was identified during a study of metastatic and nonmetastatic thyroid tumors. Overall study context: Peripheral blood and tumor or nodule samples from malignant and benign thyroid patients were compared.

As handled by the study authors: Using the CDR3 differences seen across clinicopathological groups, the authors built a distant-metastasis classifier for papillary thyroid cancer, which was meant to discriminate distant-metastatic patients. TCRdb re-processed the PCR reads through MiXCR. The V and J calls were determined by TCRdb, not by the authors. The sample gives around 25,000 clones, 15% of which show up once; about 3.3% is in the top ten. Every patient underwent thyroid surgery untreated. Study outcomes and limitations: Malignant thyroid tumors reportedly exceeded benign nodules significantly in TCR beta diversity, with the difference appearing in blood and tumor.

Regarding this clone: What it binds is not known.

V lost 1 base to trimming and J lost 6 bases; unmatched junction nucleotides: 9. There are 15 residues in the CDR3. Germline lookup yields CDR1 MGHRA and CDR2 YSYEKL. The sequence was obtained from a female donor with papillary thyroid cancer or a benign thyroid nodule (not recorded which). Some clones in this sample may be carry-over from other donors' samples. The chain combines TRBV4-1 with TRBJ2-7; 7 bases are shared with TRBD2. Sequenced sample: blood. The CDR3 loop reads CASSQGQGGQREQYF. CDR3 coding DNA: TGCGCCAGCAGCCAAGGGCAGGGAGGGCAACGCGAGCAGTACTTC.